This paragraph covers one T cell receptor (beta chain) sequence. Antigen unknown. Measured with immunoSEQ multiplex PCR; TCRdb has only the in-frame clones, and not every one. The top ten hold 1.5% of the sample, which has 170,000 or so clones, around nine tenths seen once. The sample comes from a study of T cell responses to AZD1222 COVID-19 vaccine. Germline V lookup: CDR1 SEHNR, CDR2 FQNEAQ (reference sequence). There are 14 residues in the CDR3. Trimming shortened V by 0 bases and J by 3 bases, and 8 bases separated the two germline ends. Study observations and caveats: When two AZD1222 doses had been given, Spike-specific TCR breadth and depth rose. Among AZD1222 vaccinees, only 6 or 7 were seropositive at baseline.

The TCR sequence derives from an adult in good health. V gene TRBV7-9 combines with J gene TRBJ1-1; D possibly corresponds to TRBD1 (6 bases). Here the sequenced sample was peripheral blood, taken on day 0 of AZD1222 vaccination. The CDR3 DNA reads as TGTGCCAGCAGCTTAGCTGCAGGGGACACTGAAGCTTTCTTT. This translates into CASSLAAGDTEAFF.